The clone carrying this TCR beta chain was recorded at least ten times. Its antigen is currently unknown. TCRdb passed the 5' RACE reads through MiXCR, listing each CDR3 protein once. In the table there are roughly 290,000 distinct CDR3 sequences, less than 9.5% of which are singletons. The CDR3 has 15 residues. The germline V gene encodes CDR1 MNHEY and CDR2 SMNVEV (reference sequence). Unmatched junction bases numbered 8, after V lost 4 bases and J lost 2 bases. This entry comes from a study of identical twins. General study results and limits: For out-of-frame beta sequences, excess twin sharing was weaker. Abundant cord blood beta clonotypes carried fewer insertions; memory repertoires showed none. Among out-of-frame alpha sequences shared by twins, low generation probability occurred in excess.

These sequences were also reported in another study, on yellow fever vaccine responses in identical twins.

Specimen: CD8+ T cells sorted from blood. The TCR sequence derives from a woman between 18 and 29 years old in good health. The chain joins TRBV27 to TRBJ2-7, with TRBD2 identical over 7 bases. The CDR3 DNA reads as TGTGCCAGCAGTTCCCAAAGCGGGAACCCCTACGAGCAGTACTTC. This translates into CASSSQSGNPYEQYF.